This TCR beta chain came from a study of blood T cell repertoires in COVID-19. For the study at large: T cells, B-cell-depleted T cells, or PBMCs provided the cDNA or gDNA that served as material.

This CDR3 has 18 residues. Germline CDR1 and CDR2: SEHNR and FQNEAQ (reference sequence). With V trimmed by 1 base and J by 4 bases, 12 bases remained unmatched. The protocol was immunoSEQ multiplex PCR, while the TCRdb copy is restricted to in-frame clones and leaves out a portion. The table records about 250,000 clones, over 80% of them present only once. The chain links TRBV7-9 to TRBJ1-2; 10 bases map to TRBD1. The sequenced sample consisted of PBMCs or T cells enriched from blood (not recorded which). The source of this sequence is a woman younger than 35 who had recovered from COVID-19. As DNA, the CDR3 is TGTGCCAGCAGCTTAGGGGTCCCGACAGGGGGCAAAGGCTATGGCTACACCTTC. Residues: CASSLGVPTGGKGYGYTF.